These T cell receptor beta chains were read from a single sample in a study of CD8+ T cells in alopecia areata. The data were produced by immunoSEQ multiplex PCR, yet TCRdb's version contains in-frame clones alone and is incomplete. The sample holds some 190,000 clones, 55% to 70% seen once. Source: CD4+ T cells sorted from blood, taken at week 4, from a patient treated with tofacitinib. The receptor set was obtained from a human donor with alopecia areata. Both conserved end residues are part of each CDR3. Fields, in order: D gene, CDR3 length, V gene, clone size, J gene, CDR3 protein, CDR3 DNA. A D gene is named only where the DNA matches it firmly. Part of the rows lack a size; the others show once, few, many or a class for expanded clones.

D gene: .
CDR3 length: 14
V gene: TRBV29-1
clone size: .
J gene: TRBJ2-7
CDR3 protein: CSAVSGSHFYEQYF
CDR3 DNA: TGCAGCGCCGTTTCGGGCAGCCATTTCTACGAGCAGTACTTC

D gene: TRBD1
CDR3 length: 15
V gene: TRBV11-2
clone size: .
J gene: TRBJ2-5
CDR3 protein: CASSWGQSYQETQYF
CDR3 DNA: TGTGCCAGCAGCTGGGGACAGTCGTACCAAGAGACCCAGTACTTC

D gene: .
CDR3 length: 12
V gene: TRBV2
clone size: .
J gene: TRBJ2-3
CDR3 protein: CASSNSVNTQYF
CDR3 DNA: TGTGCCAGCAGTAATAGCGTGAATACGCAGTATTTT

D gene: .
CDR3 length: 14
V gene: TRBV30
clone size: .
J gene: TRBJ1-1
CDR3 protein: CAWSVLRQNTEAFF
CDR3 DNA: TGTGCCTGGAGTGTACTCCGGCAGAACACTGAAGCTTTCTTT

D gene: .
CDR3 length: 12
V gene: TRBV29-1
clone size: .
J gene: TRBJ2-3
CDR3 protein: CSVEILTDTQYF
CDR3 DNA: TGCAGCGTTGAAATCCTCACAGATACGCAGTATTTT

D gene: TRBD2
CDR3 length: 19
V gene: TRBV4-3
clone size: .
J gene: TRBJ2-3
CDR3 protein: CASSHLIPWTSGSIDTQYF
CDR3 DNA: TGCGCCAGCAGCCACCTGATACCCTGGACTAGCGGGAGTATCGATACGCAGTATTTT

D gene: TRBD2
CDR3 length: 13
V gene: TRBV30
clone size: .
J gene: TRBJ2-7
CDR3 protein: CAGLAGEAYEQYF
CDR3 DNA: TGTGCCGGGTTAGCGGGAGAGGCCTACGAGCAGTACTTC

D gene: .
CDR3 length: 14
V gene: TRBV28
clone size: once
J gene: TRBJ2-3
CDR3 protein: CASCFSRRGDTQYF
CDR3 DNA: TGTGCCAGCTGTTTCAGCAGGAGGGGAGATACGCAGTATTTT

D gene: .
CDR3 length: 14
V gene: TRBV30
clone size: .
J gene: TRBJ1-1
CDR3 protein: CAWRQGRFNTEAFF
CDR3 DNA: TGTGCCTGGAGGCAGGGTAGGTTCAACACTGAAGCTTTCTTT

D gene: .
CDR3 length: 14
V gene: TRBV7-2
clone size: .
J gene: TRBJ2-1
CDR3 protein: CASSITDVYNEQFF
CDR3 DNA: TGTGCCAGCAGCATAACAGACGTCTACAATGAGCAGTTCTTC

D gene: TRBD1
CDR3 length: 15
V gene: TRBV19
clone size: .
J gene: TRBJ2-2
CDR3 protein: CASSPQGDPHGELFF
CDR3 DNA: TGTGCCAGTAGTCCCCAGGGGGATCCTCACGGGGAGCTGTTTTTT

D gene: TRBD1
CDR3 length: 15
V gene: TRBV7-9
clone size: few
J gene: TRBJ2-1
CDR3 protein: CASSSGTQGENEQFF
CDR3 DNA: TGTGCCAGCAGCTCCGGGACACAGGGGGAAAATGAGCAGTTCTTC

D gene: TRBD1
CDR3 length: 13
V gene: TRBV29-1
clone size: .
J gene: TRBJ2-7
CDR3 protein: CSVAGTGGREQHF
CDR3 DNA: TGCAGCGTCGCCGGGACAGGGGGCAGGGAGCAGCACTTC

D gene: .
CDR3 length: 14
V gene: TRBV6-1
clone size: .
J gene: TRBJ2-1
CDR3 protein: CASSVSQVIPEQFF
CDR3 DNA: TGTGCCAGCAGTGTGAGTCAGGTCATACCTGAGCAGTTCTTC

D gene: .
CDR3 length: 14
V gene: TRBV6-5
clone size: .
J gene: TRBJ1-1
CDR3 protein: CASRRTALFTEAFF
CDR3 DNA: TGTGCCAGCAGGAGAACAGCCTTATTTACTGAAGCTTTCTTT

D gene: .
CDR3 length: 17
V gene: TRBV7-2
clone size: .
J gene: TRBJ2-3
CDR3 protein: CASRYRGGQTSTDTQYF
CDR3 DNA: TGTGCCAGCAGGTATAGAGGAGGGCAGACTAGCACAGATACGCAGTATTTT

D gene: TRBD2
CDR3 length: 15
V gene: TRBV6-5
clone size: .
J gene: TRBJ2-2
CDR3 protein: CASSPTSGGAGELFF
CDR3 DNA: TGTGCCAGCAGTCCGACTAGCGGTGGGGCCGGGGAGCTGTTTTTT

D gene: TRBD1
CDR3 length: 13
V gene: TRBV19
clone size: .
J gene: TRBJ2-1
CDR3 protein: CASSRTGVNEQFF
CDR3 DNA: TGTGCCAGTAGTAGGACAGGGGTCAATGAGCAGTTCTTC

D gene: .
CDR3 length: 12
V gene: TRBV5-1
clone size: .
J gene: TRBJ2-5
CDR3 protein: CASSLREETQYF
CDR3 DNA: TGCGCCAGCAGCCTGAGGGAAGAGACCCAGTACTTC

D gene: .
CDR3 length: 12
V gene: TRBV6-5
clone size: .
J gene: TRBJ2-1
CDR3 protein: CATRERYNEQFF
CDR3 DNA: TGTGCCACCCGGGAGAGGTACAATGAGCAGTTCTTC

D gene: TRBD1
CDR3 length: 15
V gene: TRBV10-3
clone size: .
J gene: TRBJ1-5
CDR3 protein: CAISEKDRGNTPQHF
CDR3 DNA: TGTGCCATCAGTGAGAAGGACAGGGGCAATACCCCCCAGCATTTT

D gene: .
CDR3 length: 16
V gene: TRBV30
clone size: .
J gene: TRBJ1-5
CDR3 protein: CAWSGPGFGRNQPQHF
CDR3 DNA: TGTGCCTGGAGTGGACCCGGTTTCGGAAGAAATCAGCCCCAGCATTTT

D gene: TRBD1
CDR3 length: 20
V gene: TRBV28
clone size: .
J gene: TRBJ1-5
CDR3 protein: CASSLLGTGSQTGSNQPQHF
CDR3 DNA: TGTGCCAGCAGTTTACTGGGGACAGGGAGTCAAACGGGAAGCAATCAGCCCCAGCATTTT

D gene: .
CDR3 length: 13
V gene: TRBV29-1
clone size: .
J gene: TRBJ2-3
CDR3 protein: CSGETGSTDTQYF
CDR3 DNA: TGCAGCGGAGAGACGGGTAGCACAGATACGCAGTATTTT

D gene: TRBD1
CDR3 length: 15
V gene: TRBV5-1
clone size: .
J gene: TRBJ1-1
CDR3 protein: CASREFTGAEGEAFF
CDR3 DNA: TGCGCCAGCAGGGAGTTTACAGGGGCTGAGGGTGAAGCTTTCTTT

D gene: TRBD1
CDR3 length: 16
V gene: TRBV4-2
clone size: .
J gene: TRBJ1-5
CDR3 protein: CASSQERTGGRQPQHF
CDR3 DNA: TGTGCCAGCAGCCAAGAAAGGACAGGGGGCAGGCAGCCCCAGCATTTT

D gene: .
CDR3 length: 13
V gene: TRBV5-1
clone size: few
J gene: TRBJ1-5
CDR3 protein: CASSLTGEQPQHF
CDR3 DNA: TGCGCCAGCAGCTTGACGGGCGAACAGCCCCAGCATTTT

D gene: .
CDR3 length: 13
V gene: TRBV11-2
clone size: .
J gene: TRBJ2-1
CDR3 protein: CASSRELYNEQFF
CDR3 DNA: TGTGCCAGCAGCCGTGAACTCTACAATGAGCAGTTCTTC

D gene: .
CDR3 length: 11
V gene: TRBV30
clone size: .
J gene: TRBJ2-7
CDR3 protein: CAWSVRVEQYF
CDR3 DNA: TGTGCCTGGAGTGTACGAGTCGAGCAGTACTTC

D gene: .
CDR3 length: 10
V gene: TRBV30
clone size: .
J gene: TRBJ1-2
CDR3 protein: CAWFQGRYTF
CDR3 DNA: TGTGCCTGGTTTCAGGGAAGGTACACCTTC

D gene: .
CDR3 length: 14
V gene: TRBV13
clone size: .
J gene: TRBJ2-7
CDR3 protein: CASSLSSASYEQYF
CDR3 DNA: TGTGCCAGCAGCTTAAGTAGCGCCTCCTACGAGCAGTACTTC

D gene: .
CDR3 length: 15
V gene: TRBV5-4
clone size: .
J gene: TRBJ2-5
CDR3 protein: CASSQRTVRMETQYF
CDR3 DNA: TGTGCCAGCAGCCAAAGGACAGTCCGAATGGAGACCCAGTACTTC

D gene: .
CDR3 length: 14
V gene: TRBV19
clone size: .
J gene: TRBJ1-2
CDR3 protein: CASTQTHPNYGYTF
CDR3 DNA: TGTGCCAGTACCCAAACACACCCTAACTATGGCTACACCTTC

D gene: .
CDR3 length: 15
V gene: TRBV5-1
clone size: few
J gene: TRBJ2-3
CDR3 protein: CASSFSALAADTQYF
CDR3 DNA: TGCGCCAGCAGCTTTTCCGCGTTGGCAGCAGATACGCAGTATTTT

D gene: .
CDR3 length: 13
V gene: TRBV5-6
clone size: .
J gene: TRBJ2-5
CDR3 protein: CASSLISRETQYF
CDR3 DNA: TGTGCCAGCAGCTTAATCTCTCGGGAGACCCAGTACTTC

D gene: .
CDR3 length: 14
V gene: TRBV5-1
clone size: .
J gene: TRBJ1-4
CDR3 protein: CASSLTGLSEKLFF
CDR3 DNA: TGCGCCAGCAGCTTGACAGGGTTAAGTGAAAAACTGTTTTTT

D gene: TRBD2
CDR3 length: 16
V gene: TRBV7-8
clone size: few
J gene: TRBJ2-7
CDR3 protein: CASSSPGLAGDPEQYF
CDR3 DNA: TGTGCCAGCAGCTCCCCCGGGTTAGCGGGAGATCCGGAGCAGTACTTC